The T cell receptor (beta chain) described here comes from a study of blood T cells in healthy people across ages. Study-wide points: While age rose, TCR beta diversity per million T cells dropped in a roughly linear way.

This CDR3 spans 16 amino acids. V was pared by 3 bases and J by 0 bases, with 7 bases of the junction left unmatched. Germline V gene sequence: CDR1 SGHRS, CDR2 YFSETQ. Per sample, at least 5.5 micrograms of total RNA were extracted. PCR was performed a second time for roughly 7 to 11 cycles using a sample-barcoded 5' primer and a J-beta primer mix. Sequencing yielded, for each sample, at least 2.5 million paired-end reads carrying CDR3. TCRdb recomputed calls from the 5' RACE reads with MiXCR, one row per CDR3 protein. Among roughly 1,800,000 distinct CDR3 sequences listed, roughly 49% were seen once. A remark on this clonotype: Its specificity is unknown.

Sequenced sample: blood. The origin of this receptor is a woman aged 40 to 55 in good health. The V call is TRBV5-1, the J call TRBJ2-3, with 7 bases that match TRBD1. This CDR3 is CASSWPDRASTDTQYF. For the CDR3, the DNA is TGCGCCAGCAGCTGGCCAGACAGGGCTAGCACAGATACGCAGTATTTT.